This T cell receptor beta chain emerged from a study of blood T cell repertoires in COVID-19. Study-wide context: T cells, B-cell-depleted T cells, or PBMCs supplied cDNA or gDNA.

Under the authors' procedure: Quantification of nucleated cells was approximated via reference gene primer amplification. TCRdb keeps only in-frame clones here, not all; method: immunoSEQ multiplex PCR. The V and J calls and clone size were taken over from that table, and D and trimming were inferred from the DNA. The sample yields some 140,000 clones, about 85% seen once. The Seattle patients, enrolled during active infection, were followed longitudinally. The germline V gene encodes CDR1 LNHDA and CDR2 SQIVND (reference sequence). This CDR3 comprises 16 residues. Unmatched junction bases numbered 11, after V lost 6 bases and J lost 6 bases.

This chain joins TRBV19 and TRBJ2-2; 9 nucleotides align to TRBD1. What was sequenced was peripheral blood. The receptor was isolated from a man in his fifties or sixties with COVID-19, enrolled during active disease. The CDR3 nucleotides are TGTGCCAGTAGAACCACAGGGGGCATGGTGTCCGGGGAGCTGTTTTTT. Protein product: CASRTTGGMVSGELFF.